This TCR beta chain was sequenced during a study of shared clonotypes between healthy human individuals. Trimming pared 1 base from V and 8 bases from J, leaving 5 bases between. The germline V gene encodes CDR1 DFQATT and CDR2 SNEGSKA (reference sequence). The CDR3 runs 11 residues. Study-wide results and limits: Around 4.7% was the fraction of naive CD4 clonotypes found shared across several donors.

Comments on this clone: The target antigen is unknown. Other DNA sequences in the sample encode the same CDR3.

Each cell subset's genomic DNA was divided evenly among several immunoSEQ plates. The repertoire was sequenced with immunoSEQ multiplex PCR; TCRdb's copy has only in-frame clones and lacks some. This sample yields some 380,000 clones, of which approximately 96% are seen a single time; around 0.3% belongs to the top ten. Sequencing input: memory CD8+ T cells sorted from blood. The subset denotes: CD45RO+ cells pooled with CCR7-negative TemRA cells. This chain connects TRBV20-1 to TRBJ1-4; D not resolved. This TCR derives from a man aged 25-45 years in good health. CDR3 coding DNA: TGCAGTGCTAGAGTAGGGGAAAAACTGTTTTTT. Its protein product is CSARVGEKLFF.